This T cell receptor (beta chain) was recorded in a study of control samples from healthy donors and cancer patients. Unmatched junction bases numbered 5, after V lost 3 bases and J lost 4 bases. This CDR3 comprises 15 residues. Germline values: CDR1 MRHNA, CDR2 SNTAGT. Repertoires were generated with immunoSEQ multiplex PCR, while TCRdb's copy carries only in-frame clones and drops some. The table gives approximately 190,000 clones; the top ten clones make up roughly 2% of it. This TCR was sampled from a woman in her thirties in good health. This rearrangement joins TRBV6-4 to TRBJ2-3; 9 nucleotides match TRBD2. The sample was blood. DNA of the CDR3: TGTGCCAGCAGTGAACTAGCGGGTGGGGCAGATACGCAGTATTTT. It translates to CASSELAGGADTQYF.